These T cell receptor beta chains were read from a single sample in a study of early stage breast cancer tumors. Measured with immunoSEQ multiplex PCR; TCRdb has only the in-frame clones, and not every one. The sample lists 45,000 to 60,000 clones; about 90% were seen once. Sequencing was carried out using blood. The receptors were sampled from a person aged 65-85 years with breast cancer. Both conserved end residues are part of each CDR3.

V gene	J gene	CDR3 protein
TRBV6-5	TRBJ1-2	CASSFRRQGNYGYTF
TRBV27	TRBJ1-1	CASSLRQGAEAFF
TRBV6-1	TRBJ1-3	CASSESINTIYF
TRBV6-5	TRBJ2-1	CASTPTGIYNEQFF
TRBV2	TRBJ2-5	CASSKYGGLETQYF
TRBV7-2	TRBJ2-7	CASSVRTANAYEQYF
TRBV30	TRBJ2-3	CAWGGGPATDTQYF
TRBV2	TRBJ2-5	CASSDPQKQETQYF
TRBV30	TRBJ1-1	CAWNHRDEAFF
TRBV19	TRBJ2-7	CASSIDHSGTVSYEQYF
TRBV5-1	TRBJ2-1	CASSLYAAGEASHEQFF
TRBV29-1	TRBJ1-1	CSVAREIEAFF
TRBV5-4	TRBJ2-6	CASSLGLGGGIAGANVLTF
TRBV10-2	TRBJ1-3	CASRGDSSGNTIYF
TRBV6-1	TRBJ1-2	CASRMGQHNYGYTF
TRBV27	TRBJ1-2	CASSPRGGAINYGYTF
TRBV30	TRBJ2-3	CAWRLAGAGGTQYF
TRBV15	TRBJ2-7	CATSREQSPYEQYF
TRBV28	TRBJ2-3	CASQTYADTQYF
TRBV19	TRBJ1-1	CASSNTGDTEAFF
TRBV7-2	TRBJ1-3	CASSPGTHGNTIYF
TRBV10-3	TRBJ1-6	CAISEEGWDNSPLHF
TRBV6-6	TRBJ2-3	CASSFAAGGADTQYF